Included here is one T cell receptor beta chain sequence, with context. Per the authors' pipeline: Amplification of reference gene primers was used by the study to estimate nucleated cell counts. Repertoires were generated with immunoSEQ multiplex PCR, while TCRdb's copy carries only in-frame clones and drops some. Clone size and the V and J calls come from that table; the DNA yielded D and trimming. The sample carries 250,000 to 350,000 clones, about 91% recorded once. This record belongs to a study of blood T cell repertoires in COVID-19. The V gene lost 6 bases and the J gene lost 6 bases, with 14 bases spanning the gap. The CDR3 totals 13 residues. Germline CDR1 MNHEY, CDR2 SVGAGI. Enrollees, about 18 to 89 years old, lived in approximately 24 US areas. Categorization into cohorts depended on clinical history that participants reported.

The chain employs TRBV6-5 and TRBJ1-1; D possibly corresponds to TRBD1 (6 bases). This clonotype was sampled from a woman under 30 who had recovered from COVID-19. Sequenced: PBMCs or T cells enriched from blood (not recorded which). CDR3 in amino acids: CASRDSPRAEAFF. The DNA for the CDR3 is TGTGCCAGCAGGGACAGCCCGAGGGCTGAAGCTTTCTTT.